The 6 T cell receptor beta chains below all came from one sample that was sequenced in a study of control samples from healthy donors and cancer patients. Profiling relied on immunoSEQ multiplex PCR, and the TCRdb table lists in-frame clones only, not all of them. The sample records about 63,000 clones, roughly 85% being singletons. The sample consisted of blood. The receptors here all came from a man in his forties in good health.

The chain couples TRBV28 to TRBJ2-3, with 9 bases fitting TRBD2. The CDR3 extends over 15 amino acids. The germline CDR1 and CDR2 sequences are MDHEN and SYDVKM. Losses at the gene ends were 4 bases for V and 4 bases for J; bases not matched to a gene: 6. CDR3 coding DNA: TGTGCCAGCAGTTATAGCGGGAGCGTCGCAGATACGCAGTATTTT. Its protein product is CASSYSGSVADTQYF.

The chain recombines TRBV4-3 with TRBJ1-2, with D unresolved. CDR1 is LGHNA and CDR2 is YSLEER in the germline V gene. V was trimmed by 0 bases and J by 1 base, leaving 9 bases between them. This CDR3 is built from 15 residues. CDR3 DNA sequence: TGCGCCAGCAGCCAAGAGTTGAGCCTTAACTATGGCTACACCTTC. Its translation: CASSQELSLNYGYTF.

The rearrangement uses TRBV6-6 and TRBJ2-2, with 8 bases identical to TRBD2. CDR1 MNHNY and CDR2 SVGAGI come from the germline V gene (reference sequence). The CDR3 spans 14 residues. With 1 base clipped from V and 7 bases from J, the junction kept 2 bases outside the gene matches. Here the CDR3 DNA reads TGTGCCAGCAGTTACTTTCGGGAGGGCGGGGAGCTGTTTTTT. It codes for CASSYFREGGELFF.

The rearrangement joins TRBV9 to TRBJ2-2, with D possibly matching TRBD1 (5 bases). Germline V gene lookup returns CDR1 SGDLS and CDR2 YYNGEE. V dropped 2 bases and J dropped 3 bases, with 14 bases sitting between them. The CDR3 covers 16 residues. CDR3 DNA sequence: TGTGCCAGCAGCGTCAACCAGGGCGCACACACCGGGGAGCTGTTTTTT. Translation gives CASSVNQGAHTGELFF. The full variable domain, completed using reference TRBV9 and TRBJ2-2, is DSGVTQTPKHLITATGQRVTLRCSPRSGDLSVYWYQQSLDQGLQFLIQYYNGEERAKGNILERFSAQQFPDLHSELNLSSLELGDSALYFCASSVNQGAHTGELFFGEGSRLTVL.

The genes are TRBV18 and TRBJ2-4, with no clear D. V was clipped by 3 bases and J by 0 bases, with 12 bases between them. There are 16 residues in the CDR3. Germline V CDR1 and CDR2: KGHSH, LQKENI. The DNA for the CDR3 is TGTGCCAGCTCACCGATCACAGCACTAGCCAAAAACATTCAGTACTTC. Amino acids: CASSPITALAKNIQYF.

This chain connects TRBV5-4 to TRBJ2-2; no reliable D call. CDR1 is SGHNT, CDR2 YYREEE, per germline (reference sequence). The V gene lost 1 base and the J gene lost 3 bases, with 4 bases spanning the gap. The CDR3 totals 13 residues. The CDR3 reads CASSLLHTGELFF. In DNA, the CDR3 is TGTGCCAGCAGCTTGCTGCACACCGGGGAGCTGTTTTTT. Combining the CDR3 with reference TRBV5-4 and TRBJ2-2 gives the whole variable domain ETGVTQSPTHLIKTRGQQVTLRCSSQSGHNTVSWYQQALGQGPQFIFQYYREEENGRGNFPPRFSGLQFPNYSSELNVNALELDDSALYLCASSLLHTGELFFGEGSRLTVL.